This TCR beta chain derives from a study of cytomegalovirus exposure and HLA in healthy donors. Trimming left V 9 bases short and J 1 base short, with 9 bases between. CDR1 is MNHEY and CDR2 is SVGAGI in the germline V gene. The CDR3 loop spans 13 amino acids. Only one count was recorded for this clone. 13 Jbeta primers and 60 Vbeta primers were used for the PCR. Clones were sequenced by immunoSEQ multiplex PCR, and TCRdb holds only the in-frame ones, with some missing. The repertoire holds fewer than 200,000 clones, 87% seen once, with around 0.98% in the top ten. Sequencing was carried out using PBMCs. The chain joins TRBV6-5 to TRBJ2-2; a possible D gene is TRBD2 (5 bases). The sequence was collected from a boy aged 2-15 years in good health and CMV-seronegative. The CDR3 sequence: CASSGENTGELFF. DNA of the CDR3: TGTGCCAGTTCCGGGGAGAACACCGGGGAGCTGTTTTTT.